This T cell receptor (beta chain) is drawn from a study of blood T cells in healthy people across ages. Study results and caveats: Observed TCR beta diversity showed a strong correlation with the percentage of naive T cells as measured by flow cytometry. It was the long-lived donors that had more naive CD4+ cells and higher diversity than aged donors.

Germline V gene data show CDR1 as LGHNA and CDR2 as YSLEER. Trimming cost V 0 bases and J 2 bases, with 12 bases left between them. The CDR3 covers 16 residues. The people who gave samples were healthy Caucasians from Russia, aged roughly 6 to 100. To note about this clonotype: Its antigen is currently unknown.

Sample-barcoded 5' priming and a J-beta primer mix drove a second PCR of about 7 to 12 cycles. Every molecule of cDNA carried a tag from a template-switch adaptor with 12 random nucleotides. Each CDR3 protein is one row after TCRdb ran MiXCR on the 5' RACE reads. Of about 680,000 distinct CDR3 sequences listed, around half are singletons. This sequence was found in a woman in her sixties or seventies in good health. This sequence joins TRBV4-3 and TRBJ2-3, with D perhaps matching TRBD2 (5 bases). The sequencing input was blood. The CDR3 sequence: CASSQDPGLNTDTQYF. For the CDR3, the DNA is TGCGCCAGCAGCCAAGATCCCGGACTGAACACAGATACGCAGTATTTT.